This T cell receptor (beta chain) was sequenced during a study of T cell repertoires in cytomegalovirus infection. Study-wide background: CMV infection and matching HLA type were both indicated by public TCR beta signatures. Study-level results: Carriers of CMV and the relevant HLA type were discriminated by public TCR beta frequency. HLA-C-restricted CMV clonotypes gave the most frequent clonotype in two of eight donors.

TCRdb reanalysed the reads using MiXCR and keeps one entry per CDR3 protein. The data show more than 400,000 distinct CDR3 sequences, approximately 25% seen once. Ten or more counts support this clonotype. Antigen specificity is unknown. Trimming took 3 bases from V and 3 from J; bases not matched to a gene: 4. Germline CDR1 is LNHDA and CDR2 is SQIVND (reference sequence). The CDR3 loop spans 15 amino acids. Sequenced input: PBMCs. The chain couples TRBV19 to TRBJ2-1, with 8 positions matching TRBD2. The origin of this receptor is a human donor in good health (CMV status not recorded). Some clones in this sample may be carry-over from other donors' samples. In nucleotides, the CDR3 is TGTGCCAGTAGTATCTCAGCGGGGGACTACAATGAGCAGTTCTTC. It codes for CASSISAGDYNEQFF.